The 6 T cell receptor beta chains in this list originate from one sample, sequenced in a study of shared clonotypes between healthy human individuals. Profiled with immunoSEQ multiplex PCR; TCRdb holds only in-frame clones, not every one. The sample has about 470,000 clones, about 85% seen once; the top ten hold 13%. The material sequenced was PBMCs. The origin of the receptors is a woman in her thirties or forties in good health. Some clones in this sample may be carry-over from other donors' samples.

The chain has TRBV4-3 and TRBJ2-5; D unresolved. The closer fit of TRBJ2-7 to the DNA end suggests the J call may be wrong. Germline CDR1 and CDR2: LGHNA and YSLEER. The CDR3 runs 16 residues. CDR3 amino acids: CASSLPSPESSYEQYF. As DNA, the CDR3 is TGCGCCAGCAGCCTTCCGAGTCCCGAAAGCTCCTACGAGCAGTACTTC.

In DNA, the CDR3 is TGTGCCAGTAGTAACCTAATCAGGACTAGCGGGAGCCCCCGATACAATGAGCAGTTCTTC. Its translation is CASSNLIRTSGSPRYNEQFF. This rearrangement joins TRBV19 to TRBJ2-1; 13 bases align to TRBD2. Trimming at V came to 4 bases and at J to 4 bases, leaving 16 bases not matched to a gene. The length of the CDR3 is 20 residues. Germline V gives CDR1 LNHDA, CDR2 SQIVND (reference sequence).

The J gene is TRBJ2-5, the V gene TRBV5-1; TRBD2 matches 8 bases. The V segment lost 3 bases and the J segment 0 bases; nucleotides outside the gene matches: 10. Per germline, CDR1 SGHRS and CDR2 YFSETQ. This CDR3 contains 17 residues. In DNA form, the CDR3 reads TGCGCCAGCAGCTCCCTTGGCCAGCGGGAGTACCAAGAGACCCAGTACTTC. Encoded protein: CASSSLGQREYQETQYF. The full variable domain, completed using reference TRBV5-1 and TRBJ2-5, is KAGVTQTPRYLIKTRGQQVTLSCSPISGHRSVSWYQQTPGQGLQFLFEYFSETQRNKGNFPGRFSGRQFSNSRSEMNVSTLELGDSALYLCASSSLGQREYQETQYFGPGTRLLVL.

This clone was counted between two and nine times. V is TRBV9 and J is TRBJ1-6; 10 bases map to TRBD1. The CDR3 contains 15 residues. V was pared by 0 bases and J by 14 bases, with 8 bases of the junction left unmatched. Germline V gene lookup returns CDR1 SGDLS and CDR2 YYNGEE. CDR3 sequence (DNA): TGTGCCAGCAGCGTAGAGGGGGACAGGGGATCAACCCTCCACTTT. It specifies CASSVEGDRGSTLHF. The variable domain in full, with the rest retrieved from reference TRBV9 and TRBJ1-6, is DSGVTQTPKHLITATGQRVTLRCSPRSGDLSVYWYQQSLDQGLQFLIQYYNGEERAKGNILERFSAQQFPDLHSELNLSSLELGDSALYFCASSVEGDRGSTLHFGNGTRLTVT.

V usage is TRBV4-3 and J usage is TRBJ2-7; a weak D match, TRBD1 (5 bases). The length of the CDR3 is 14 residues. The V gene's germline CDR1 is LGHNA and CDR2 YSLEER. V gave up 3 bases and J gave up 5 bases, with 14 bases separating them. CDR3 amino acids: CASSQVRQSNEQYF. CDR3 coding DNA: TGCGCCAGCAGCCAGGTTAGACAGTCGAACGAGCAGTACTTC.

This chain links TRBV28 with TRBJ2-1; D is unresolved. The CDR3 is made up of 13 amino acids. CDR1 MDHEN and CDR2 SYDVKM come from the germline V gene. V was clipped by 3 bases and J by 4 bases, with 7 bases between them. CDR3 nucleotides: TGTGCCAGCAGTTTTCGCAGGTACAATGAGCAGTTCTTC. This encodes CASSFRRYNEQFF. The full variable domain, its missing parts supplied by reference TRBV28 and TRBJ2-1, is DVKVTQSSRYLVKRTGEKVFLECVQDMDHENMFWYRQDPGLGLRLIYFSYDVKMKEKGDIPEGYSVSREKKERFSLILESASTNQTSMYLCASSFRRYNEQFFGPGTRLTVL.